The 22 T cell receptor beta chains below come from one sample, sequenced in a study of blood T cell repertoires in COVID-19. Clones were read by immunoSEQ multiplex PCR, and TCRdb kept only the in-frame ones, dropping some. Of about 140,000 clones detected, 90% appear once; the ten largest clones hold roughly 9.6%. Sequencing was performed on peripheral blood. Receptor source: a woman of 80 years or more with acute or convalescent COVID-19.

The chain recombines TRBV5-1 with TRBJ1-2, with TRBD1 as a possible D gene (5 bases). Trimming took 3 bases from V and 0 from J, leaving 12 bases between them. In germline, CDR1 is SGHRS, CDR2 YFSETQ. CDR3 length: 15 residues. CDR3 sequence: CASSYDSPANYGYTF. The DNA for the CDR3 is TGCGCCAGCAGCTACGACAGTCCAGCTAACTATGGCTACACCTTC.

The chain recombines TRBV2 with TRBJ1-1; D uncertain. The V gene's germline CDR1 is SNHLY and CDR2 FYNNEI. The CDR3 runs to 14 residues. Trimming left V 5 bases short and J 5 bases short, with 15 bases between. The CDR3 is CASSPERGRTEAFF. CDR3 nucleotide sequence: TGTGCCAGCAGTCCTGAGCGGGGTAGGACTGAAGCTTTCTTT.

V is TRBV12-3 or TRBV12-4 and J is TRBJ2-1; D call uncertain. CDR3 size: 13 residues. The V and J ends lost 3 bases and 6 bases respectively, with 9 bases between them. The CDR3 nucleotides read TGTGCCAGCAGTTTCAGGCTTCGCAATGAGCAGTTCTTC. Translating it yields CASSFRLRNEQFF.

The chain joins TRBV3-1 (or the pseudogene TRBV3-2) to TRBJ2-2, with TRBD1 matching 9 bases. CDR1 is LGHDT, CDR2 YNNKEL, per germline (reference sequence). The CDR3 extends over 18 amino acids. The J segment lost 0 bases and the V segment lost 8 bases, leaving 13 bases of the junction unmatched. The CDR3 loop reads CASAPGQGFMPNTGELFF. For the CDR3, the DNA is TGTGCCAGCGCCCCGGGACAGGGTTTTATGCCGAACACCGGGGAGCTGTTTTTT.

The V gene is TRBV3-1 (or the pseudogene TRBV3-2), the J gene TRBJ1-1, with TRBD1 matching over 7 bases. The CDR3 has 14 residues. Germline-derived CDR1 and CDR2 are LGHDT and YNNKEL (reference sequence). Trimming cost V 5 bases and J 0 bases; bases outside gene matches: 3. DNA of the CDR3: TGTGCCAGCAGCAGGGGGCTAATGAACACTGAAGCTTTCTTT. Protein sequence: CASSRGLMNTEAFF.

The chain combines TRBV5-1 with TRBJ1-4; 8 bases are a match to TRBD1. The CDR3 covers 13 residues. The germline CDR1 and CDR2 sequences are SGHRS and YFSETQ. The J segment lost 8 bases and the V segment lost 0 bases, leaving 0 bases of the junction unmatched. CDR3 sequence: CASSLGQGEKLFF. In DNA form, the CDR3 reads TGCGCCAGCAGCTTGGGACAGGGGGAAAAACTGTTTTTT.

Remarks on this clone: Different DNA sequences within this sample yield the same CDR3. This chain links TRBV6-2 or TRBV6-3 with TRBJ2-1; TRBD2 might be the D (6 bases). The length of the CDR3 is 15 residues. V was shortened by 2 bases and J by 1 base, with 9 bases between the two germline ends. CDR1 and CDR2 from the germline V gene are MNHEY and SVGEGT. The CDR3 spells CASSYGGGSYNEQFF. CDR3 DNA: TGTGCCAGCAGTTACGGTGGGGGGTCCTACAATGAGCAGTTCTTC.

This clone was observed a single time. The gene calls are TRBV2 and TRBJ1-5, with D possibly matching TRBD1 (5 bases). V was cut by 3 bases and J by 6 bases, with 12 bases left in between. CDR1 and CDR2 from the germline V gene are SNHLY and FYNNEI. This CDR3 is 14 amino acids long. For the CDR3, the DNA is TGTGCCAGCAGTGAGGGGGGGGTAACTCAGCCCCAGCATTTT. Translation gives CASSEGGVTQPQHF.

The chain couples TRBV3-1 (or the pseudogene TRBV3-2) to TRBJ2-3; no clear D gene. The CDR3 has 11 amino acids. Germline V gene lookup returns CDR1 LGHDT and CDR2 YNNKEL (reference sequence). The V end lost 3 bases, the J end lost 9 bases, and 7 bases lay between the germline ends. CDR3 nucleotide sequence: TGTGCCAGCAGCCACCAGTTCACGCAGTATTTT. Translated, it gives CASSHQFTQYF.

The CDR3 DNA reads TGCGCCAGCAGCTTGTACGGGATCTACGAGCAGTACTTC. It translates to CASSLYGIYEQYF. The chain combines TRBV5-1 with TRBJ2-7, with a tentative D call TRBD2 (5 bases). The V end was cut by 1 base, the J end by 3 bases, with 8 bases between. The germline gives CDR1 SGHRS, CDR2 YFSETQ. The CDR3 is 13 residues long.

This chain joins TRBV5-4 and TRBJ1-1; the D gene is possibly TRBD1 (6 bases). Germline V lookup: CDR1 SGHNT, CDR2 YYREEE (reference sequence). This CDR3 has 15 residues. V was cut by 5 bases and J by 1 base, with 15 bases left in between. The CDR3 here is CASRGVGGPNTEAFF. CDR3 nucleotide sequence: TGTGCCAGCAGGGGGGTAGGGGGACCGAACACTGAAGCTTTCTTT.

As to this clone: The identical CDR3 is also encoded by other nucleotide sequences in the sample. V and J are TRBV3-1 (or the pseudogene TRBV3-2) and TRBJ2-5, with a tentative D call TRBD1 (5 bases). Trimming stripped 4 bases from V and 2 bases from J, with 11 bases between. Germline-derived CDR1 and CDR2 are LGHDT and YNNKEL (reference sequence). This CDR3 has 14 amino acids. The CDR3 is CASSLQGPQETQYF. CDR3 DNA sequence: TGTGCCAGCAGCCTCCAGGGTCCTCAAGAGACCCAGTACTTC.

The chain recombines TRBV2 with TRBJ2-2; 8 positions match TRBD1. This CDR3 region has 16 residues. V trimming: 2 bases; J trimming: 2 bases; junction bases outside the gene matches: 4. Germline CDR1 is SNHLY and CDR2 is FYNNEI. The CDR3 nucleotides are TGTGCCAGCAGTGAACAGGGGGCCCTTAACACCGGGGAGCTGTTTTTT. Translation: CASSEQGALNTGELFF.

This clone was counted between two and nine times. This chain uses TRBV11-2 with TRBJ2-1, with D perhaps TRBD2 (6 bases). CDR3 length equals 13 residues. The germline CDR1 and CDR2 sequences are SGHAT and FQNNGV. V was pared by 4 bases and J by 4 bases, with 8 bases between. The CDR3 loop is CASSSGLYNEQFF. The CDR3 nucleotides are TGTGCCAGCAGCTCCGGACTATACAATGAGCAGTTCTTC. Based on the CDR3 plus reference TRBV11-2 and TRBJ2-1, the full variable domain is EAGVAQSPRYKIIEKRQSVAFWCNPISGHATLYWYQQILGQGPKLLIQFQNNGVVDDSQLPKDRFSAERLKGVDSTLKIQPAKLEDSAVYLCASSSGLYNEQFFGPGTRLTVL.

The chain uses TRBV6-2 or TRBV6-3 and TRBJ1-3, with TRBD1 matching over 8 bases. The CDR3 has 17 amino acids. After removal of 5 bases from V and 0 bases from J, the junction contained 9 bases not matched to a gene. The germline V gene has CDR1 MNHEY and CDR2 SVGEGT. This chain's CDR3 is CASSGTGVHRSGNTIYF. The CDR3 nucleotides read TGTGCCAGCAGTGGGACAGGCGTTCACCGCTCTGGAAACACCATATATTTT.

This clone was seen once. This chain links TRBV28 with TRBJ2-6, with D unclear. The CDR3 contains 18 residues. Germline V CDR1 and CDR2: MDHEN, SYDVKM. Trimming took 3 bases from V and 5 from J, leaving 20 bases between them. Written as DNA, the CDR3 is TGTGCCAGCAGTTTCCCACTCCTTGACACAAGTCGGGCCAACGTCCTGACTTTC. This encodes CASSFPLLDTSRANVLTF.

The rearrangement joins TRBV7-2 to TRBJ1-2; 8 nucleotides align to TRBD1. Trimming took 5 bases from V and 0 from J; bases not matched to a gene: 11. The CDR3 totals 17 residues. CDR1 and CDR2 (germline): SGHTA, FQGNSA. The CDR3 is CASSVPPGTGSNYGYTF. The CDR3 coding sequence is TGTGCCAGCAGCGTACCACCCGGGACAGGCTCTAACTATGGCTACACCTTC.

V and J are TRBV10-3 and TRBJ1-2; TRBD1 matches at 8 bases. The V and J ends lost 3 bases and 8 bases, in that order; junction bases with no gene match: 20. There are 18 residues in the CDR3. Germline lookup yields CDR1 ENHRY and CDR2 SYGVKD. For the CDR3, the DNA is TGTGCCATCAGTGAAACGGACAGGGCCATGCCCCTTCTTCGGGGCTACACCTTC. This codes for CAISETDRAMPLLRGYTF.

V gene TRBV5-4 combines with J gene TRBJ2-1, with 9 bases lining up with TRBD1. V lost 4 bases to trimming and J lost 6 bases; unmatched junction nucleotides: 8. Germline-derived CDR1 and CDR2 are SGHNT and YYREEE (reference sequence). The CDR3 length is 15 residues. CDR3 in DNA: TGTGCCAGCAGCCCCGGGACAGGGCTTGCCAATGAGCAGTTCTTC. This translates into CASSPGTGLANEQFF.

The chain links TRBV5-1 to TRBJ1-1; D unresolved. The V and J ends lost 4 bases and 1 base respectively, with 20 bases between them. The CDR3 extends over 17 amino acids. Germline CDR1 is SGHRS and CDR2 is YFSETQ. This chain's CDR3 is CASSLDVRRVRNTEAFF. CDR3 nucleotides: TGCGCCAGCAGCCTGGACGTCCGCCGGGTTCGGAACACTGAAGCTTTCTTT.

The chain employs TRBV6-5 and TRBJ1-6, with TRBD1 identical over 7 bases. The CDR3 is 15 residues long. Germline V CDR1 and CDR2: MNHEY, SVGAGI. The V segment lost 1 base and the J segment 7 bases; nucleotides outside the gene matches: 4. CDR3 amino acids: CASSYFQGGNSPLHF. In DNA, the CDR3 is TGTGCCAGCAGTTACTTTCAGGGGGGAAATTCACCCCTCCACTTT.

The CDR3 DNA sequence: TGTGCCAGCAGGAAACATACCGGGACAATGAACACTGAAGCTTTCTTT. Protein: CASRKHTGTMNTEAFF. This chain connects TRBV11-2 to TRBJ1-1; D is perhaps TRBD1 (6 bases). This CDR3 has 16 amino acids. V was pared by 6 bases and J by 0 bases, with 17 bases between. Per germline, CDR1 SGHAT and CDR2 FQNNGV.